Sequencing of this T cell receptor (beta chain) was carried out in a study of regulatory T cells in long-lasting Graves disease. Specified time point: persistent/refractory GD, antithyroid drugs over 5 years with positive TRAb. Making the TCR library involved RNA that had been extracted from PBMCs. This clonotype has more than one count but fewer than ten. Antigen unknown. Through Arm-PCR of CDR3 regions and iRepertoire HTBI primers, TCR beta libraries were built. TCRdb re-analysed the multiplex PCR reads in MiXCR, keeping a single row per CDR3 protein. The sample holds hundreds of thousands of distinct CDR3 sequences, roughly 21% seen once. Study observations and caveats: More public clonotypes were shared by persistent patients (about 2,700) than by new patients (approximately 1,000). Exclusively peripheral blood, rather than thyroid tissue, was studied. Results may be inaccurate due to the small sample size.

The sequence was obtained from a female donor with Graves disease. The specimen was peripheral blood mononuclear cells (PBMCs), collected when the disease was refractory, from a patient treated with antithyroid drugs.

CDR3: CASSLPGIMNTEAFF. CDR3 in DNA: TGTGCCAGCAGCTTACCAGGGATTATGAACACTGAAGCTTTCTTT. The rearrangement links TRBV5-4 to TRBJ1-1; the D gene is possibly TRBD1 (5 bases). The CDR3 length is 15 residues. The germline V gene encodes CDR1 SGHNT and CDR2 YYREEE (reference sequence). Trimming removed 2 bases from V and 0 bases from J, with 11 bases in between.